The source of this TCR beta chain is a study of T cell changes during pregnancy in multiple sclerosis. TCRdb keeps only in-frame clones here, not all; method: immunoSEQ multiplex PCR. The sample contains under 40,000 clones, 75% to 95% of which appear only once. Germline-derived CDR1 and CDR2 are MNHEY and SMNVEV (reference sequence). CDR3 length equals 14 residues. J was trimmed by 2 bases and V by 2 bases; bases with no gene match: 3. Sample: CD8+ T cells from peripheral blood mononuclear cells, taken before pregnancy. The chain couples TRBV27 to TRBJ2-7; 7 nucleotides line up with TRBD1. The receptor's source is a female donor with multiple sclerosis, enrolled in a pregnancy study. The CDR3 is CASSLGTDTYEQYF. CDR3 DNA sequence: TGTGCCAGCAGTTTAGGGACAGACACCTACGAGCAGTACTTC.